The 2 T cell receptor beta chains given below trace back to one sample, sequenced in a study of T cell changes during pregnancy in multiple sclerosis. Profiling relied on immunoSEQ multiplex PCR, and the TCRdb table lists in-frame clones only, not all of them. The table has about 70,000 clones, approximately 90% seen once. Source: peripheral blood, taken in the second trimester of pregnancy. These TCRs come from a female donor in good health, enrolled as a control in a pregnancy study.

V and J are TRBV7-8 and TRBJ2-7; 8 positions agree with TRBD1. The CDR3 is made up of 15 amino acids. Germline trimming cut 0 bases from V and 3 bases from J; bases unmatched to any gene: 4. Germline CDR1 is SGHVS and CDR2 is FQNEAQ. CDR3 region: CASSLARDRIYEQYF. In nucleotides, the CDR3 is TGTGCCAGCAGCTTAGCGCGGGACAGGATCTACGAGCAGTACTTC.

This chain uses TRBV6-1 with TRBJ1-1; D is unresolved. Trimming took 7 bases from V and 4 from J, leaving 16 bases between them. The CDR3 extends over 14 amino acids. Germline V gene data show CDR1 as MNHNS and CDR2 as SASEGT. The CDR3 bases are TGTGCCAGCACCAGACTCCCCACGGGCACTGAAGCTTTCTTT. As protein: CASTRLPTGTEAFF.